Reported below is one TCR beta chain. The primer mix had 60 Vbeta and 13 Jbeta primers. Data came from immunoSEQ multiplex PCR; TCRdb stores just in-frame clones and leaves some out. The sample lists around 90,000 clones; roughly three quarters were seen once. Germline V CDR1 and CDR2: SGHDN, FVKESK. This CDR3 spans 14 amino acids. Trimming removed 6 bases from V and 4 bases from J; junction bases left unmatched: 7. This specimen comes from a study of cytomegalovirus exposure and HLA in healthy donors. J is TRBJ1-2 and V is TRBV14; 8 bases are a match to TRBD1. The material sequenced was PBMCs. This TCR was recovered from a man under 40 in good health and CMV-seronegative. The CDR3 sequence: CASRQQGDGYGYTF. The CDR3 nucleotides read TGTGCCAGCAGGCAACAGGGGGATGGCTATGGCTACACCTTC. Full variable domain (outside the CDR3, taken from reference TRBV14 and TRBJ1-2): EAGVTQFPSHSVIEKGQTVTLRCDPISGHDNLYWYRRVMGKEIKFLLHFVKESKQDESGMPNNRFLAERTGGTYSTLKVQPAELEDSGVYFCASRQQGDGYGYTFGSGTRLTVV.